These T cell receptor beta chains were read from a single sample in a study of OX40 agonist ivuxolimab in advanced cancers. Assay used: immunoSEQ multiplex PCR; TCRdb lists only in-frame clones, some missing. Of about 57,000 clones listed, over 70% were seen once; the top ten hold 0.37%. Material: CD4+ or CD8+ T cells sorted from blood, obtained in a trial of the OX40 agonist ivuxolimab. All receptors come from an adult with an advanced solid tumor such as melanoma, head and neck, liver or kidney cancer. Each CDR3 is given with its conserved first and last residue. D genes are given only for firm matches. For some rows the clone size is stated as once, few or many, or as a class when expanded; others skip it.

V,size,J,D,length,CDR3,DNA
TRBV13,.,TRBJ2-3,.,15,CASSLLAKVTDTQYF,TGTGCCAGCAGCTTACTAGCGAAGGTCACAGATACGCAGTATTTT
TRBV7-9,few,TRBJ1-2,TRBD1,16,CASSSSGGPNNYGYTF,TGTGCCAGCAGCAGTTCAGGGGGGCCAAATAACTATGGCTACACCTTC
TRBV28,.,TRBJ2-7,TRBD2,15,CASASTGGPNYEQYF,TGTGCCAGCGCCTCAACGGGGGGACCCAACTACGAGCAGTACTTC
TRBV6-8,.,TRBJ1-2,.,13,CASSHSGEHGYTF,TGTGCCAGCAGTCACTCGGGGGAACATGGCTACACCTTC
TRBV28,.,TRBJ1-6,.,15,CASSPPPGVNSPLHF,TGTGCCAGCAGCCCACCACCGGGGGTTAATTCACCCCTCCACTTT
TRBV28,.,TRBJ1-5,.,13,CAILVAVNQPQHF,TGTGCCATCCTCGTAGCGGTAAATCAGCCCCAGCATTTT
TRBV27,.,TRBJ1-5,.,14,CASRLTGTDQPQHF,TGCGCCAGCCGACTAACAGGGACTGATCAGCCCCAGCATTTT
TRBV11-2,.,TRBJ2-3,TRBD2,16,CASSLRLAGATDTQYF,TGTGCCAGCAGCCTCCGACTAGCGGGAGCAACAGATACGCAGTATTTT
TRBV6-5,.,TRBJ2-7,.,15,CASRKDRDATYEQYF,TGTGCCAGCAGGAAGGACCGGGACGCCACCTACGAGCAGTACTTC
TRBV19,.,TRBJ1-2,TRBD1,16,CASSTPPGQGANGYTF,TGTGCCAGTAGTACCCCCCCTGGGCAGGGGGCGAATGGCTACACCTTC
TRBV14,.,TRBJ2-3,TRBD2,16,CASSRLAGALSDTQYF,TGTGCCAGCAGCCGTCTAGCGGGAGCCCTCAGCGATACGCAGTATTTT
TRBV5-6,.,TRBJ1-5,.,15,CASSLFAGAYQPQHF,TGTGCCAGCAGCTTGTTTGCAGGGGCTTATCAGCCCCAGCATTTT
TRBV29-1,.,TRBJ2-3,.,13,CSVGAGGTDTQYF,TGCAGCGTTGGGGCAGGGGGGACAGATACGCAGTATTTT
TRBV7-9,.,TRBJ1-3,.,17,CASSLGNPGVSGNTIYF,TGTGCCAGCAGCTTAGGGAATCCGGGGGTCTCTGGAAACACCATATATTTT
TRBV27,.,TRBJ2-3,.,15,CASSPYQIGTDTQYF,TGTGCCAGCAGTCCATACCAGATTGGCACAGATACGCAGTATTTT
TRBV5-1,.,TRBJ1-1,.,13,CASRNGPNTEAFF,TGCGCCAGCAGAAATGGACCGAACACTGAAGCTTTCTTT
TRBV28,.,TRBJ1-5,.,13,CASSFDGYQPQHF,TGTGCCAGCAGTTTCGACGGCTATCAGCCCCAGCATTTT
TRBV4-3,.,TRBJ2-7,TRBD1,16,CASSRQTGGAGYEQYF,TGCGCCAGCAGCCGGCAGACAGGGGGCGCCGGCTACGAGCAGTACTTC
TRBV5-1,once,TRBJ1-1,TRBD1,16,CASSIAGTGIDTEAFF,TGCGCCAGCAGCATAGCCGGGACAGGGATAGACACTGAAGCTTTCTTT
TRBV7-9,.,TRBJ1-6,TRBD1,14,CASSLTGESSPLHF,TGTGCCAGCAGCTTAACAGGGGAGAGTTCACCCCTCCACTTT
TRBV6-5,once,TRBJ1-2,.,13,CASSPPGVYGYTF,TGTGCCAGCAGTCCACCAGGGGTCTATGGCTACACCTTC
TRBV7-8,once,TRBJ2-7,TRBD1,14,CASSFGTGGAEQYF,TGTGCCAGCAGCTTCGGGACAGGGGGTGCCGAGCAGTACTTC
TRBV9,.,TRBJ1-2,.,19,CASSAALPGQPTYNYGYTF,TGTGCCAGCAGCGCTGCACTTCCGGGACAACCGACTTATAACTATGGCTACACCTTC
TRBV18,once,TRBJ1-2,TRBD1,13,CASSTQGEYGYTF,TGTGCCAGCTCAACACAGGGGGAGTATGGCTACACCTTC
TRBV19,.,TRBJ1-5,.,16,CASSIDLRTGNQPQHF,TGTGCCAGTAGTATAGACCTCCGGACGGGGAATCAGCCCCAGCATTTT
TRBV5-1,.,TRBJ1-1,.,13,CASSSDSNTEAFF,TGCGCCAGCAGCTCGGACAGTAACACTGAAGCTTTCTTT
TRBV6-5,.,TRBJ2-1,.,12,CASSYRPAEQFF,TGTGCCAGCAGCTACAGACCCGCAGAGCAGTTCTTC
TRBV21-1,.,TRBJ2-7,.,16,CASSTRCGGQGYEQYF,TGTGCCAGCAGCACTCGATGTGGGGGACAGGGCTACGAGCAGTACTTC
TRBV7-2,.,TRBJ1-5,.,15,CASSTSPMHNQPQHF,TGTGCCAGCAGTACTTCCCCGATGCACAATCAGCCCCAGCATTTT
TRBV11-2,.,TRBJ1-1,.,12,CATRWTNTEAFF,TGTGCCACCCGTTGGACGAACACTGAAGCTTTCTTT
TRBV27,once,TRBJ2-7,TRBD2,13,CASSFGLADEQYF,TGTGCCAGCAGTTTTGGACTAGCAGACGAGCAGTACTTC
TRBV21-1,.,TRBJ1-5,.,13,CASSPPGWQPQHF,TGTGCCAGCAGCCCCCCCGGATGGCAGCCCCAGCATTTT
TRBV6-6,.,TRBJ1-2,.,11,CASWRNYGYTF,TGTGCCAGCTGGCGGAACTATGGCTACACCTTC
TRBV2,.,TRBJ1-4,.,14,CASKGRPGNEKLFF,TGTGCCAGCAAGGGACGCCCTGGGAATGAAAAACTGTTTTTT
TRBV28,.,TRBJ1-1,.,14,CASSLSQANTEAFF,TGTGCCAGCAGTTTATCCCAGGCGAACACTGAAGCTTTCTTT
TRBV6-5,.,TRBJ1-5,.,13,CASSYNSNQPQHF,TGTGCCAGCAGTTATAACAGCAATCAGCCCCAGCATTTT
TRBV5-1,few,TRBJ1-1,.,15,CASSQTGMGNTEAFF,TGCGCCAGCAGCCAAACAGGGATGGGGAACACTGAAGCTTTCTTT
TRBV27,.,TRBJ2-7,.,16,CASSLSMAGVAYEQYF,TGTGCCAGCAGTTTATCGATGGCAGGGGTAGCCTACGAGCAGTACTTC
TRBV6-1,few,TRBJ2-5,.,13,CASSVGQGETQYF,TGTGCCAGCAGTGTCGGGCAGGGGGAGACCCAGTACTTC
TRBV7-9,.,TRBJ1-4,TRBD1,16,CASSSGTGGWQEKLFF,TGTGCCAGCAGCTCTGGGACAGGGGGCTGGCAAGAAAAACTGTTTTTT
TRBV19,.,TRBJ1-2,TRBD1,14,CASSPQDRAYGYTF,TGTGCCAGTAGTCCCCAGGACAGGGCGTATGGCTACACCTTC
TRBV27,few,TRBJ2-5,.,12,CASSLDQETQYF,TGTGCCAGCAGCCTCGACCAAGAGACCCAGTACTTC
TRBV7-6,once,TRBJ2-1,TRBD1,13,CASSLATGFEQFF,TGTGCCAGCAGCTTAGCGACAGGGTTTGAGCAGTTCTTC
TRBV4-1,.,TRBJ2-1,TRBD2,14,CATPTGRVYNEQFF,TGCGCCACCCCGACGGGGAGGGTTTACAATGAGCAGTTCTTC
TRBV5-4,.,TRBJ2-1,TRBD1,14,CASRRTGAGNEQFF,TGTGCCAGCAGGCGTACAGGGGCTGGTAATGAGCAGTTCTTC
TRBV6-6,.,TRBJ1-1,TRBD1,16,CASSYSGQGGNTEAFF,TGTGCCAGCAGTTACTCCGGACAGGGGGGCAACACTGAAGCTTTCTTT
TRBV15,.,TRBJ2-3,.,16,CATSRDGAGYTDTQYF,TGTGCCACCAGCAGAGATGGAGCCGGATACACAGATACGCAGTATTTT